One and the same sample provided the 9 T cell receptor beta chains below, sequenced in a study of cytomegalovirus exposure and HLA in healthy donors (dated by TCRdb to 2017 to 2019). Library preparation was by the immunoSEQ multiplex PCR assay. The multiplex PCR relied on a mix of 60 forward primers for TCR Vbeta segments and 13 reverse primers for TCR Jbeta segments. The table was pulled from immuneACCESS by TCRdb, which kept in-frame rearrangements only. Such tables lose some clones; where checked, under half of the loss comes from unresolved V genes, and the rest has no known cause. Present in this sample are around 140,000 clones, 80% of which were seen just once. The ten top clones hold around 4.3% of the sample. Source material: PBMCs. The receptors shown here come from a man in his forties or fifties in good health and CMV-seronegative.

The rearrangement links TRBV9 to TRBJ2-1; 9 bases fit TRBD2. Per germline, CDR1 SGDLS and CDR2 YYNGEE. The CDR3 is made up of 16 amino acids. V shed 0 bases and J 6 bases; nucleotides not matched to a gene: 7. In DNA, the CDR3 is TGTGCCAGCAGCGTAGGAGCGGGGGGAGGAACCAATGAGCAGTTCTTC. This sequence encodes CASSVGAGGGTNEQFF.

This chain's CDR3 is CASSIVQRGSTDTQYF. The DNA for the CDR3 is TGTGCCAGCAGCATTGTCCAGCGGGGGAGCACAGATACGCAGTATTTT. The chain has TRBV7-2 and TRBJ2-3; 8 bases are shared with TRBD2. The CDR3 extends over 16 amino acids. Germline lookup yields CDR1 SGHTA and CDR2 FQGNSA. V lost 5 bases, J lost 0 bases, and 7 bases stayed unmatched.

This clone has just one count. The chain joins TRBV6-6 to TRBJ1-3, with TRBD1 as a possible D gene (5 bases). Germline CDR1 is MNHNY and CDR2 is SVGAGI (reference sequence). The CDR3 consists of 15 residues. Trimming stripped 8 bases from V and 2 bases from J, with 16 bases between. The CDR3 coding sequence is TGTGCCAGCCTCTTAAGGGGTGTCCCTGGAAACACCATATATTTT. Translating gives CASLLRGVPGNTIYF.

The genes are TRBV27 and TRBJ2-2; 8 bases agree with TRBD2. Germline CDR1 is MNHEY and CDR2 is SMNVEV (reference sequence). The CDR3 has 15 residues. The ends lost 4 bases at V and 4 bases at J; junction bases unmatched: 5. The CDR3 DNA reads TGTGCCAGCAGTTCCGGGGGGGCCGTCACCGGGGAGCTGTTTTTT. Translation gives CASSSGGAVTGELFF.

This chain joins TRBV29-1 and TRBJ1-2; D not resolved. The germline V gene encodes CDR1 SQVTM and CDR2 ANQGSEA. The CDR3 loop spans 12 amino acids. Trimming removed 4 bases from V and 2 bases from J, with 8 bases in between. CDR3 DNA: TGCAGCGTTGTTGCAGGAAACTATGGCTACACCTTC. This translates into CSVVAGNYGYTF.

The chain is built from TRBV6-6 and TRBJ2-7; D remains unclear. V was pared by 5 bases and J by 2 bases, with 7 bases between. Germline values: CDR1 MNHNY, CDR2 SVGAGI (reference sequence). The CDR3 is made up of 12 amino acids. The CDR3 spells CASSGMTYEQYF. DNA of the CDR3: TGTGCCAGCAGTGGCATGACCTACGAGCAGTACTTC.

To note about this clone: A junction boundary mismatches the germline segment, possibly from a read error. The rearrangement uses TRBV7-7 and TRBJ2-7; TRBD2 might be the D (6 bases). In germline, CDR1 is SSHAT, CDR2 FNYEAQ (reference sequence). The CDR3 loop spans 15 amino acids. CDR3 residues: CASSKRDVGTGEQYF. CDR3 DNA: TGTGCTAGCAGCAAACGGGACGTAGGGACTGGGGAGCAGTACTTC.

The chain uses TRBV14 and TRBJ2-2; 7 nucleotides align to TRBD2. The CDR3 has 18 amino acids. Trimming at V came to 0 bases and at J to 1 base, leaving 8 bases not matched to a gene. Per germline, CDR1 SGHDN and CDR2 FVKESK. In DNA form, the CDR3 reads TGTGCCAGCAGCCAAGAATCAATTAGCGGGTGGAACACCGGGGAGCTGTTTTTT. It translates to CASSQESISGWNTGELFF.

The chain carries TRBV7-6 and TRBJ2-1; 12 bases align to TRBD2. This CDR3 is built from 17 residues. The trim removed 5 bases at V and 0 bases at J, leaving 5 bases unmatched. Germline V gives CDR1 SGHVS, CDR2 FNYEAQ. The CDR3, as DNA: TGTGCCAGCAGCCCGACTAGCGGGGGTAGCTCCTACAATGAGCAGTTCTTC. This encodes CASSPTSGGSSYNEQFF.